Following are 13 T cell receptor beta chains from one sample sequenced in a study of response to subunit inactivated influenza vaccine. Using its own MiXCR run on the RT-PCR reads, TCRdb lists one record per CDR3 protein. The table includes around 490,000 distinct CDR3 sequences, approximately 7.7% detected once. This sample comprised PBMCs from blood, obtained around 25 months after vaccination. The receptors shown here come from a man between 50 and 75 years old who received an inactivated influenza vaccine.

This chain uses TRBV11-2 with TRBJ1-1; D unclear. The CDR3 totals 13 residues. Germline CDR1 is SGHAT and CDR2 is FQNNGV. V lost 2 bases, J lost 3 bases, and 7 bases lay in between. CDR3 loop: CASSLISHTEAFF. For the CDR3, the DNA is TGTGCCAGCAGCTTAATCTCCCACACTGAAGCTTTCTTT.

The CDR3 coding sequence is TGTGCCAGCAGCGTAGGAGGTAGAAGCGCAGAGACCCAGTACTTC. Amino acids: CASSVGGRSAETQYF. This chain uses TRBV9 with TRBJ2-5, with D unresolved. V lost 0 bases, J lost 4 bases, and 13 bases lay in between. From germline, CDR1 is SGDLS and CDR2 YYNGEE. This CDR3 is 15 amino acids long.

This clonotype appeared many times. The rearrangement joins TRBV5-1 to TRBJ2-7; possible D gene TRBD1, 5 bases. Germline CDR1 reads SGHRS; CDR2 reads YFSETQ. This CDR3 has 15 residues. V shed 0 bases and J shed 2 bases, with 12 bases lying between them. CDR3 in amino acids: CASSLGPGQTYEQYF. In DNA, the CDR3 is TGCGCCAGCAGCTTGGGTCCTGGACAAACCTACGAGCAGTACTTC.

The CDR3, as DNA: TGCGCCAGCAGTGGGTCTCAAGAGACCCAGTACTTC. This translates into CASSGSQETQYF. The chain combines TRBV10-1 with TRBJ2-5; D remains unclear. This CDR3 comprises 12 residues. Germline V gene data show CDR1 as WNHNN and CDR2 as SYGVQD (reference sequence). The V end lost 4 bases, the J end lost 2 bases, and 5 bases lay between the germline ends.

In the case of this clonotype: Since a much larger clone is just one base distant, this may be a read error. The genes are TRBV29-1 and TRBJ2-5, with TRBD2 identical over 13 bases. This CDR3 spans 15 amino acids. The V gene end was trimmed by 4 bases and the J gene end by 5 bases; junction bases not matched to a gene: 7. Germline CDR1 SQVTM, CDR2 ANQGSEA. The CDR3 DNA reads TGCAGCGTTGGGACTAGCGGGGGACGGGGGGAGACCCAGTACTTC. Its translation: CSVGTSGGRGETQYF.

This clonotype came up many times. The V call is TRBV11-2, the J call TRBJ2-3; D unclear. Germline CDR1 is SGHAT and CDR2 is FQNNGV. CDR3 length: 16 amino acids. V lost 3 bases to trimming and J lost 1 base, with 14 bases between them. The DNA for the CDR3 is TGTGCCAGCAGCTTGGGATCTAGTGGTGGCACAGATACGCAGTATTTT. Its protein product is CASSLGSSGGTDTQYF.

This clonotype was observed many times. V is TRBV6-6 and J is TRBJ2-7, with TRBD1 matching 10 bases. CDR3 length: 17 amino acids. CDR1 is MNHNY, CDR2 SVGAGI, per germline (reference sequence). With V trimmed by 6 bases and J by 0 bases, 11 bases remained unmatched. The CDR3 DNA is TGTGCCAGCAGACCCGACGCGGGACAGGGGACCTCCTACGAGCAGTACTTC. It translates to CASRPDAGQGTSYEQYF.

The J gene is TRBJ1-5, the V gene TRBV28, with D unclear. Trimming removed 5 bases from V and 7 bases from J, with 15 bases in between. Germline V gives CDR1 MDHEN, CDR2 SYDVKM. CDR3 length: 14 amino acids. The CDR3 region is CASSPTVNLQPQHF. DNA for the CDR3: TGTGCCAGCAGTCCAACAGTAAACCTGCAGCCCCAGCATTTT.

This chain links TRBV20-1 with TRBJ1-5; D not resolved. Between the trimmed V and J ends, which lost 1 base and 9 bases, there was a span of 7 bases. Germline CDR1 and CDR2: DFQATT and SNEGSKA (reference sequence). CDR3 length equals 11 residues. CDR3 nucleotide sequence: TGCAGTGCTAGAGGTTCGGGGCCCCAGCATTTT. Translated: CSARGSGPQHF.

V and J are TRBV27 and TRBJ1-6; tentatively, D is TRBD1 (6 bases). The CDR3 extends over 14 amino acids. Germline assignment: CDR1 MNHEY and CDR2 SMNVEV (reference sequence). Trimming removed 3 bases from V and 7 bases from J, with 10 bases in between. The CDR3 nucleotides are TGTGCCAGCAGTTTGGGGGCGTTAAATTCACCCCTCCACTTT. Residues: CASSLGALNSPLHF.

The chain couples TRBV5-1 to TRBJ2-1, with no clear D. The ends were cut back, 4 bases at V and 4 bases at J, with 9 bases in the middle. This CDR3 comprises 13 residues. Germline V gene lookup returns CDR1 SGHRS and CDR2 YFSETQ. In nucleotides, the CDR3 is TGCGCCAGCAGCCCCTGGGTTTACAATGAGCAGTTCTTC. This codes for CASSPWVYNEQFF.

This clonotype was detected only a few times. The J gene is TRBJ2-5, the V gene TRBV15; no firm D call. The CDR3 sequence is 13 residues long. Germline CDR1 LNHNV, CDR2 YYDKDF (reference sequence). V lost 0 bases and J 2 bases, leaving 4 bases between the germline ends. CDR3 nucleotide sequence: TGTGCCACCAGCAGAGACACACAAGAGACCCAGTACTTC. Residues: CATSRDTQETQYF.

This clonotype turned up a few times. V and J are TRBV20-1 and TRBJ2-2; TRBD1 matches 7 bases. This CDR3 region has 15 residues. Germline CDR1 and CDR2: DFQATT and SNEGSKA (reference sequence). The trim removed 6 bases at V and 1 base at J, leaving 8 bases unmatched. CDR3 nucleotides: TGCAGTGCACGAGTAGGGGGCCGGAACACCGGGGAGCTGTTTTTT. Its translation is CSARVGGRNTGELFF.